The entry that follows covers one T cell receptor beta chain sequence. Its antigen is unidentified. The sample originates from a study of T-cell memory formation after mild COVID-19. TCRdb fed the 5' RACE reads into MiXCR, producing one record per CDR3 protein. The data show fewer than 450,000 distinct CDR3 sequences, 24% seen once. Overall study results and limits: There was a balanced CD4/CD8 profile in clones contracting day 15 to 85, and later expanders leaned CD4+.

V was clipped by 7 bases and J by 4 bases, with 13 bases between them. The V gene's germline CDR1 is SQVTM and CDR2 ANQGSEA. The CDR3 extends over 12 amino acids. The receptor comes from an adult woman who had mild COVID-19 (a few samples of this study predate the infection). Cell type and time point are not known. The specimen was PBMCs or a T cell subset sorted from them (not recorded which). The chain has TRBV29-1 and TRBJ1-1; D is unresolved. Here the CDR3 reads CSARPTTTEAFF. CDR3 DNA sequence: TGCAGCGCAAGGCCAACGACCACTGAAGCTTTCTTT.